This T cell receptor (beta chain) was identified in a study of cytomegalovirus exposure and HLA in healthy donors. Study-level findings and limits: Indistinguishable V segments, including TRBV6-2 and TRBV6-3, were excluded. Sequencing artifact likely explains a cluster of highly shared sequence variants.

As to this clone: Its antigen remains unidentified.

It was with 60 Vbeta and 13 Jbeta primers that the PCR ran. This table comes from immunoSEQ multiplex PCR, and its TCRdb copy is limited to in-frame clones, with some not included. The sample shows 100,000 to 150,000 clones, about 8.5% of them seen only once. Germline V gene data show CDR1 as MNHNS and CDR2 as SASEGT. CDR3 length: 14 amino acids. The clonotype was recovered from a middle-aged man in good health and CMV-seronegative. The sequencing input was PBMCs. V usage is TRBV6-1 and J usage is TRBJ2-5; the match to TRBD2 covers 12 bases. The DNA end is a closer match to TRBJ2-7, so the J assignment may be wrong. In DNA, the CDR3 is TGTGCCAGCAGTCGACTAGCGGGGGTACACGAGCAGTACTTC. Its protein product is CASSRLAGVHEQYF.